This T cell receptor (beta chain) is from a study of technical replicates of blood from several donors. Trimming cost V 1 base and J 0 bases, with 7 bases left between them. CDR3 length equals 14 residues. Germline loops: CDR1 SGHDN, CDR2 FVKESK. Clones were sequenced by immunoSEQ multiplex PCR, and TCRdb holds only the in-frame ones, with some missing. Altogether around 80,000 clones are present, approximately 97% being singletons, with the ten largest covering under 0.4%. The TCR sequence derives from a human donor in good health. The material sequenced was T cells isolated from PBMCs. The chain joins TRBV14 to TRBJ2-7; D gene ambiguous. The CDR3 loop is CASSQARGSYEQYF. CDR3 sequence (DNA): TGTGCCAGCAGCCAAGCACGCGGCTCCTACGAGCAGTACTTC. Full variable domain (missing parts from reference TRBV14 and TRBJ2-7): EAGVTQFPSHSVIEKGQTVTLRCDPISGHDNLYWYRRVMGKEIKFLLHFVKESKQDESGMPNNRFLAERTGGTYSTLKVQPAELEDSGVYFCASSQARGSYEQYFGPGTRLTVT.